The 25 T cell receptor beta chains below come from one sample, sequenced in a study of T-cell memory formation after mild COVID-19. Using its own MiXCR run on the 5' RACE reads, TCRdb lists one record per CDR3 protein. The sample lists approximately 340,000 distinct CDR3 sequences; 13% were seen once. The sample consisted of PBMCs or a T cell subset sorted from them (not recorded which). All receptors derive from a man in his late teens or twenties who had mild COVID-19 (a few samples of this study predate the infection). Cell type and time point are not known.

The chain uses TRBV7-9 and TRBJ2-2; 7 bases line up with TRBD2. The V segment lost 5 bases and the J segment 0 bases; nucleotides outside the gene matches: 3. Germline CDR1 SEHNR, CDR2 FQNEAQ (reference sequence). The CDR3 has 15 residues. CDR3 sequence (DNA): TGTGCCAGCAGCCCGGGGGGACCGAACACCGGGGAGCTGTTTTTT. It yields the protein CASSPGGPNTGELFF.

This clonotype was counted at least ten times. The chain links TRBV20-1 to TRBJ1-5; 7 nucleotides line up with TRBD1. V shed 4 bases, J shed 6 bases, and the junction held 6 bases outside the gene matches. Germline values: CDR1 DFQATT, CDR2 SNEGSKA (reference sequence). CDR3 length: 13 residues. Here the CDR3 reads CSANTGVGQPQHF. The CDR3 DNA is TGCAGTGCTAATACAGGGGTGGGTCAGCCCCAGCATTTT.

The sample holds a few counts of this clonotype. This chain uses TRBV7-8 with TRBJ1-5, with 7 bases that match TRBD1. The CDR3 is made up of 16 amino acids. CDR1 is SGHVS and CDR2 is FQNEAQ in the germline V gene. V lost 4 bases and J lost 2; bases outside the gene matches: 8. CDR3 loop: CASSSGRGTGNQPQHF. The CDR3 nucleotides are TGTGCCAGCAGCTCGGGCCGAGGGACAGGCAATCAGCCCCAGCATTTT.

V usage is TRBV15 and J usage is TRBJ2-5; tentative D call: TRBD2 (6 bases). The CDR3 totals 15 residues. The germline V gene encodes CDR1 LNHNV and CDR2 YYDKDF (reference sequence). V lost 0 bases, J lost 4 bases, and 12 bases lay in between. The CDR3 nucleotides read TGTGCCACCAGCAGAGACTCGCGGGGAGGAGAGACCCAGTACTTC. It encodes CATSRDSRGGETQYF.

The chain combines TRBV20-1 with TRBJ1-1; 12 bases are shared with TRBD1. The V segment lost 6 bases and the J segment 4 bases; nucleotides outside the gene matches: 6. Germline-derived CDR1 and CDR2 are DFQATT and SNEGSKA (reference sequence). The CDR3 is 14 residues long. CDR3 nucleotides: TGCAGTGCAACCGGGACAGGGGGCGGCACTGAAGCTTTCTTT. This translates into CSATGTGGGTEAFF.

This clonotype was counted once. This rearrangement joins TRBV2 to TRBJ1-5; the D is unclear. V dropped 4 bases and J dropped 5 bases, with 12 bases sitting between them. This CDR3 spans 14 amino acids. Germline V lookup: CDR1 SNHLY, CDR2 FYNNEI. CDR3: CASSGSEPYQPQHF. The CDR3 bases are TGTGCCAGCAGTGGATCGGAACCTTATCAGCCCCAGCATTTT.

This clonotype has more than one count but fewer than ten. V and J are TRBV7-9 and TRBJ2-7; D call uncertain. The CDR3 covers 13 residues. Germline values: CDR1 SEHNR, CDR2 FQNEAQ (reference sequence). CDR3 in DNA: TGTTCCAGCAGTAGTAGATCCACCTACGAGCAGTACGTC. This gives the protein CSSSSRSTYEQYV.

This clonotype was recorded at least ten times. This chain joins TRBV12-3 or TRBV12-4 and TRBJ2-3; 7 bases are a match to TRBD2. This CDR3 is 16 amino acids long. V shed 3 bases, J shed 4 bases, and the junction held 10 bases outside the gene matches. In nucleotides, the CDR3 is TGTGCCAGCAGTTTCTCGGCTAGCGGATTCCCAGATACGCAGTATTTT. This translates into CASSFSASGFPDTQYF.

This clonotype was recorded at least ten times. The chain recombines TRBV10-2 with TRBJ2-3; TRBD1 or TRBD2 may be the D gene (5 bases each). Deletions cut 3 bases from V and 8 bases from J, with 6 bases between. This CDR3 region has 11 residues. In germline, CDR1 is WSHSY, CDR2 SAAADI. The CDR3 sequence is CASSDGGTQYF. The CDR3 coding sequence is TGCGCCAGCAGTGATGGGGGTACGCAGTATTTT.

The gene calls are TRBV11-2 and TRBJ2-1, with TRBD1 matching over 8 bases. V was pared by 6 bases and J by 7 bases, with 8 bases of the junction left unmatched. CDR1 SGHAT and CDR2 FQNNGV come from the germline V gene. The CDR3 has 14 residues. This CDR3 is CASRDRVSGNEQFF. In DNA, the CDR3 is TGTGCCAGCAGGGACAGGGTTTCCGGGAATGAGCAGTTCTTC.

This clonotype was seen a handful of times. The chain has TRBV20-1 and TRBJ2-7, with TRBD2 matching 13 bases. Trimming removed 7 bases from V and 2 bases from J; junction bases left unmatched: 5. The CDR3 totals 14 residues. Germline CDR1 reads DFQATT; CDR2 reads SNEGSKA (reference sequence). The CDR3 DNA reads as TGCAGTGGACTAGCGGGGGGCCTTGCCTACGAGCAGTACTTC. It codes for CSGLAGGLAYEQYF.

This chain uses TRBV10-2 with TRBJ1-6, with TRBD1 as a possible D gene (6 bases). The V end was cut by 3 bases, the J end by 8 bases, with 23 bases between. The CDR3 has 18 residues. Germline V lookup: CDR1 WSHSY, CDR2 SAAADI. CDR3 region: CASSEPSTGLVLDSPLHF. The CDR3 DNA reads TGCGCCAGCAGTGAACCGTCGACAGGCTTGGTCTTGGATTCACCCCTCCACTTT.

This clonotype has more than one count but fewer than ten. This chain joins TRBV11-2 and TRBJ2-7, with 7 nucleotides matching TRBD1. CDR1 is SGHAT and CDR2 is FQNNGV in the germline V gene. After removal of 2 bases from V and 4 bases from J, the junction contained 11 bases not matched to a gene. The CDR3 is 16 residues long. In nucleotides, the CDR3 is TGTGCCAGCAGCTTATCTTCGGGACAGAGTCTGTACGAGCAGTACTTC. Its protein product is CASSLSSGQSLYEQYF. Using reference TRBV11-2 and TRBJ2-7 for the parts outside the CDR3, the full variable domain is EAGVAQSPRYKIIEKRQSVAFWCNPISGHATLYWYQQILGQGPKLLIQFQNNGVVDDSQLPKDRFSAERLKGVDSTLKIQPAKLEDSAVYLCASSLSSGQSLYEQYFGPGTRLTVT.

The gene calls are TRBV18 and TRBJ1-2; D call uncertain. The V gene's germline CDR1 is KGHSH and CDR2 LQKENI. The CDR3 totals 15 residues. Trimming shortened V by 2 bases and J by 0 bases, and 10 bases separated the two germline ends. The DNA for the CDR3 is TGTGCCAGCTCACCAAAGGCGGTAGCTAACTATGGCTACACCTTC. It translates to CASSPKAVANYGYTF.

This clonotype was seen a handful of times. The genes are TRBV9 and TRBJ2-3, with D perhaps TRBD2 (5 bases). The CDR3 has 14 amino acids. V was pared by 1 base and J by 4 bases, with 10 bases between. CDR1 SGDLS and CDR2 YYNGEE come from the germline V gene. The CDR3 region is CASSVMSSPDTQYF. The CDR3 region has the DNA TGTGCCAGCAGCGTAATGTCTAGCCCAGATACGCAGTATTTT.

There are many counts of this clonotype. The chain carries TRBV7-9 and TRBJ2-2, with D possibly matching TRBD1 (6 bases). The V end lost 5 bases, the J end lost 1 base, and 8 bases lay between the germline ends. From germline, CDR1 is SEHNR and CDR2 FQNEAQ (reference sequence). CDR3 size: 14 residues. The CDR3 DNA sequence: TGTGCCAGCAGCCAGGGACAGAACACCGGGGAGCTGTTTTTT. Protein sequence: CASSQGQNTGELFF.

This clonotype was detected only once. V and J are TRBV19 and TRBJ2-3, with a tentative D call TRBD1 (5 bases). Trimming shortened V by 5 bases and J by 4 bases, and 13 bases separated the two germline ends. The V gene's germline CDR1 is LNHDA and CDR2 SQIVND (reference sequence). This CDR3 contains 14 residues. DNA for the CDR3: TGTGCCAGTAGTGCCGCGGACACTCCAGATACGCAGTATTTT. It codes for CASSAADTPDTQYF.

This clonotype was recorded a few times. The chain joins TRBV7-2 to TRBJ1-2; D perhaps matches TRBD1 (6 bases). V was trimmed by 1 base and J by 1 base, leaving 10 bases between them. Germline V gene sequence: CDR1 SGHTA, CDR2 FQGNSA. The CDR3 is 15 residues long. CDR3 amino acids: CASSLGTEVNYGYTF. The CDR3 coding sequence is TGTGCCAGCAGCTTAGGGACAGAAGTTAACTATGGCTACACCTTC.

The gene calls are TRBV7-2 and TRBJ1-2; D unresolved. From germline, CDR1 is SGHTA and CDR2 FQGNSA. V lost 5 bases to trimming and J lost 5 bases, with 12 bases between them. The CDR3 has 13 residues. The chain's CDR3 is CASSPEWGYGYTF. In nucleotides, the CDR3 is TGTGCCAGCAGCCCCGAGTGGGGTTATGGCTACACCTTC.

The table lists this clonotype with many counts. J is TRBJ2-1 and V is TRBV5-1, with D perhaps TRBD1 or TRBD2 (5 bases each). Germline V gene lookup returns CDR1 SGHRS and CDR2 YFSETQ. CDR3 length: 15 amino acids. V was clipped by 3 bases and J by 8 bases, with 18 bases between them. CDR3 residues: CASSYRDGGLDEQFF. The CDR3 bases are TGCGCCAGCAGCTACCGGGACGGCGGGTTGGATGAGCAGTTCTTC.

This chain uses TRBV20-1 with TRBJ2-1, with 10 bases identical to TRBD2. Germline V gives CDR1 DFQATT, CDR2 SNEGSKA (reference sequence). The CDR3 loop spans 14 amino acids. The CDR3: CSAGRSGGADEQFF. The CDR3 DNA follows: TGCTCCGCCGGGCGGAGCGGGGGGGCGGATGAGCAGTTCTTC.

The gene calls are TRBV4-3 and TRBJ1-5, with TRBD1 as a possible D gene (6 bases). Trimming left V 4 bases short and J 6 bases short, with 13 bases between. CDR3 length: 14 residues. Germline values: CDR1 LGHNA, CDR2 YSLEER. CDR3 sequence (DNA): TGCGCCAGCAGCCTAGACAGGTTTAGTCAGCCCCAGCATTTT. Residues: CASSLDRFSQPQHF.

The chain links TRBV5-5 to TRBJ1-5; 7 nucleotides line up with TRBD1. CDR3 length equals 15 residues. Per the germline V gene, CDR1 is SGHKS and CDR2 is YYEKEE (reference sequence). With 2 bases clipped from V and 0 bases from J, the junction kept 2 bases outside the gene matches. The CDR3 loop is CASSLWTGSNQPQHF. The DNA for the CDR3 is TGTGCCAGCAGCTTATGGACAGGTAGCAATCAGCCCCAGCATTTT.

This clonotype was found a few times. J is TRBJ2-6 and V is TRBV12-3 or TRBV12-4; possible D gene TRBD1, 5 bases. Deletions cut 5 bases from V and 0 bases from J, with 11 bases between. This CDR3 region has 16 residues. CDR3 nucleotides: TGTGCCAGCAGTCCCGGACACCTCTCTGGGGCCAACGTCCTGACTTTC. This codes for CASSPGHLSGANVLTF.

V is TRBV3-1 and J is TRBJ2-5; maybe TRBD2 (6 bases). This CDR3 is built from 15 residues. Trimming cost V 1 base and J 5 bases, with 14 bases left between them. CDR1 and CDR2 (germline): LGHDT, YNNKEL (reference sequence). CDR3 in amino acids: CASSQGWGRGETQYF. The CDR3 nucleotides read TGTGCCAGCAGCCAAGGATGGGGCCGGGGGGAGACCCAGTACTTC.